Listed here are 10 T cell receptor beta chains from one sample, sequenced in a study of T cell clones after liver transplantation. Repertoires were generated with immunoSEQ multiplex PCR, while TCRdb's copy carries only in-frame clones and drops some. The sample yields 40,000 to 65,000 clones, roughly 84% seen once. Material: CD4+ T cells from blood, obtained before liver transplant. These receptors came from a human donor who received a liver transplant.

This clone has a single count. The chain uses TRBV5-1 and TRBJ2-1; 7 nucleotides align to TRBD1. V shed 4 bases and J 9 bases; nucleotides not matched to a gene: 10. Per the germline V gene, CDR1 is SGHRS and CDR2 is YFSETQ. The CDR3 contains 14 residues. The CDR3 spells CASSQVGPGGEQFF. In nucleotides, the CDR3 is TGCGCCAGCAGCCAGGTGGGGCCAGGGGGTGAGCAGTTCTTC. The complete variable domain, with remaining parts taken from reference TRBV5-1 and TRBJ2-1, reads KAGVTQTPRYLIKTRGQQVTLSCSPISGHRSVSWYQQTPGQGLQFLFEYFSETQRNKGNFPGRFSGRQFSNSRSEMNVSTLELGDSALYLCASSQVGPGGEQFFGPGTRLTVL.

J is TRBJ2-1 and V is TRBV9; TRBD1 agrees at 10 bases. Germline V gene lookup returns CDR1 SGDLS and CDR2 YYNGEE. V gave up 3 bases and J gave up 8 bases; unmatched junction bases: 8. CDR3 size: 15 residues. In DNA, the CDR3 is TGTGCCAGCAGCGCCAGCACCGGGACAGGGGATGAGCAGTTCTTC. It yields the protein CASSASTGTGDEQFF.

This rearrangement joins TRBV6-5 to TRBJ2-7; a possible D gene is TRBD2 (6 bases). V lost 6 bases to trimming and J lost 0 bases, with 6 bases between them. The CDR3 is 12 amino acids. Looked up from germline, CDR1 is MNHEY and CDR2 is SVGAGI. The CDR3 sequence: CASSGGSYEQYF. For the CDR3, the DNA is TGTGCCAGCAGCGGGGGCTCCTACGAGCAGTACTTC.

The chain has TRBV7-2 and TRBJ2-7; TRBD2 is a possible D gene (5 bases). CDR3 length: 15 residues. V was trimmed by 2 bases and J by 4 bases, leaving 15 bases between them. Germline V gene data show CDR1 as SGHTA and CDR2 as FQGNSA. The CDR3 loop reads CASSLRTAGRYEQYF. The CDR3 region has the DNA TGTGCCAGCAGCTTACGGACTGCGGGCCGGTACGAGCAGTACTTC.

The genes are TRBV7-9 and TRBJ1-1, with 8 bases lining up with TRBD1. Per the germline V gene, CDR1 is SEHNR and CDR2 is FQNEAQ (reference sequence). The J segment lost 5 bases and the V segment lost 4 bases, leaving 3 bases of the junction unmatched. This CDR3 contains 13 residues. CDR3 region: CASSYTGGTEAFF. DNA for the CDR3: TGTGCCAGCAGCTACACAGGGGGAACTGAAGCTTTCTTT.

This clone was seen a single time. CDR3 nucleotides: TGTGCCAGCAGTTCTGGGACAGGGGGCGTAGCTTTCTTT. The encoded protein is CASSSGTGGVAFF. V is TRBV6-5 and J is TRBJ1-1; 12 nucleotides line up with TRBD1. Germline V gene lookup returns CDR1 MNHEY and CDR2 SVGAGI. This CDR3 is built from 13 residues. V gave up 4 bases and J gave up 10 bases; unmatched junction bases: 4.

V usage is TRBV9 and J usage is TRBJ2-2, with TRBD2 matching over 13 bases. This CDR3 region has 16 residues. Trimming cost V 3 bases and J 3 bases; bases outside gene matches: 2. Germline assignment: CDR1 SGDLS and CDR2 YYNGEE. For the CDR3, the DNA is TGTGCCAGCAGCGCCGGACTAGCGGGGGACACCGGGGAGCTGTTTTTT. Protein: CASSAGLAGDTGELFF.

The V gene is TRBV25-1, the J gene TRBJ2-7, with 8 bases that match TRBD1. V was pared by 8 bases and J by 2 bases, with 8 bases of the junction left unmatched. Germline loops: CDR1 MGHDK, CDR2 SYGVNS. The CDR3 covers 14 residues. CDR3 nucleotides: TGTGCCAGCCGGCCCGGGACAGGAACCTACGAGCAGTACTTC. Amino acids: CASRPGTGTYEQYF.

J is TRBJ1-2 and V is TRBV28; TRBD1 is a possible D gene (5 bases). V was cut by 3 bases and J by 7 bases, with 9 bases left in between. The CDR3 totals 12 residues. Germline V gene data show CDR1 as MDHEN and CDR2 as SYDVKM. Here the CDR3 DNA reads TGTGCCAGCAGTTTCTTCAGGGCTGGCTACACCTTC. Amino acids: CASSFFRAGYTF.

The rearrangement joins TRBV7-9 to TRBJ1-2; D remains ambiguous. CDR3 size: 11 residues. From germline, CDR1 is SEHNR and CDR2 FQNEAQ (reference sequence). The V end was cut by 4 bases, the J end by 5 bases, with 5 bases between. CDR3 nucleotide sequence: TGTGCCAGCAGCTATGGATATGGCTACACCTTC. As protein: CASSYGYGYTF.